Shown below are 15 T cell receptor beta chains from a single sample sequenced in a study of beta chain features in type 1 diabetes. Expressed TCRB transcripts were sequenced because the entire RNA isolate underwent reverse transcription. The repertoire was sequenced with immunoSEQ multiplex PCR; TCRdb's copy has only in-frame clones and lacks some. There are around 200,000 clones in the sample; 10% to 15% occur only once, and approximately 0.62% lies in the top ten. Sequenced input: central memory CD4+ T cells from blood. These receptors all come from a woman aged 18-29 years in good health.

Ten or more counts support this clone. The CDR3 DNA is TGTGCCAGCTCACCATCGGCTAGCGGACAAGAGACCCAGTACTTC. Its translation: CASSPSASGQETQYF. This chain connects TRBV18 to TRBJ2-5; 7 bases map to TRBD2. V shed 2 bases, J shed 2 bases, and the junction held 5 bases outside the gene matches. The germline V gene has CDR1 KGHSH and CDR2 LQKENI. The CDR3 is made up of 15 amino acids.

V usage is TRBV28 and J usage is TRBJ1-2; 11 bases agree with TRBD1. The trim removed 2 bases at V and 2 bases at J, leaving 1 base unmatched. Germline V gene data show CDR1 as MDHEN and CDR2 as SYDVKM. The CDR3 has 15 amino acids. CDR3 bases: TGTGCCAGCAGTTTAGGGACAGGGGGGAACTATGGCTACACCTTC. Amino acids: CASSLGTGGNYGYTF.

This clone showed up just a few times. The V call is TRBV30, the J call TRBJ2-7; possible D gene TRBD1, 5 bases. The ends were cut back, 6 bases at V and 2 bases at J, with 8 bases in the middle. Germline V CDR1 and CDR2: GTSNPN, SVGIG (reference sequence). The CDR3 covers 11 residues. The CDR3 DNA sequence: TGTGCCTGCCAGGGTGCCTACGAGCAGTACTTC. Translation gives CACQGAYEQYF.

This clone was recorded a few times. CDR3 bases: TGTGCCAGCAAAGGACTAGCGGGGAGAGATACAGATACGCAGTATTTT. Its translation is CASKGLAGRDTDTQYF. The rearrangement uses TRBV27 and TRBJ2-3; 12 positions agree with TRBD2. With V trimmed by 7 bases and J by 3 bases, 8 bases remained unmatched. This CDR3 has 16 residues. Germline lookup yields CDR1 MNHEY and CDR2 SMNVEV (reference sequence).

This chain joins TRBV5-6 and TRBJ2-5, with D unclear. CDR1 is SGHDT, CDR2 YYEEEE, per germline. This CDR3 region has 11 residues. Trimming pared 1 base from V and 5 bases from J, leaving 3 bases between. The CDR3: CASSLSETQYF. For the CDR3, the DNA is TGTGCCAGCAGCTTGTCGGAGACCCAGTACTTC.

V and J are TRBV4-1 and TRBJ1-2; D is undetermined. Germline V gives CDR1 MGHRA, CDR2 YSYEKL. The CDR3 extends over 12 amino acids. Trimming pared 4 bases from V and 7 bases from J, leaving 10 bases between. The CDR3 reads CASSPAYGGYTF. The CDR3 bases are TGCGCCAGCAGCCCTGCCTACGGTGGCTACACCTTC.

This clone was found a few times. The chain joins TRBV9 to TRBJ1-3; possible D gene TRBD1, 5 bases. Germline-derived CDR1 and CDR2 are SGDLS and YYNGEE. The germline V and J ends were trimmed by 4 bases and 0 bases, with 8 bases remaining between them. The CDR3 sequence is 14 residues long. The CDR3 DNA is TGTGCCAGCAGCCCAACAGGCTCTGGAAACACCATATATTTT. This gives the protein CASSPTGSGNTIYF.

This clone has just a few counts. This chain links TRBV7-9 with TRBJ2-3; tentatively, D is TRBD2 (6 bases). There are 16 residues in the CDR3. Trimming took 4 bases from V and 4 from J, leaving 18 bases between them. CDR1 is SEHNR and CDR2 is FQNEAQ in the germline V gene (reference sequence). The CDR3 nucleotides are TGTGCCAGCAGCTCCCGGACGGGATCGGGGGCAGATACGCAGTATTTT. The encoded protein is CASSSRTGSGADTQYF.

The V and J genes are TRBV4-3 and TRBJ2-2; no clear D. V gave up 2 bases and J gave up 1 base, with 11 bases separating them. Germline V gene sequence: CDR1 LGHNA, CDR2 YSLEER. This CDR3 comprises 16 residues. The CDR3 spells CASSQLTLGNTGELFF. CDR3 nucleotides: TGCGCCAGCAGCCAACTCACGCTAGGGAACACCGGGGAGCTGTTTTTT.

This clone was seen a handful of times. CDR3 sequence: CASRFSGSNSYEQYF. Here the CDR3 DNA reads TGTGCCAGCAGATTTAGCGGGAGTAACAGCTACGAGCAGTACTTC. The rearrangement links TRBV28 to TRBJ2-7; 9 bases fit TRBD2. The CDR3 spans 15 residues. Germline CDR1 and CDR2: MDHEN and SYDVKM. With V trimmed by 6 bases and J by 3 bases, 9 bases remained unmatched. The whole variable domain, filled in from reference TRBV28 and TRBJ2-7, reads DVKVTQSSRYLVKRTGEKVFLECVQDMDHENMFWYRQDPGLGLRLIYFSYDVKMKEKGDIPEGYSVSREKKERFSLILESASTNQTSMYLCASRFSGSNSYEQYFGPGTRLTVT.

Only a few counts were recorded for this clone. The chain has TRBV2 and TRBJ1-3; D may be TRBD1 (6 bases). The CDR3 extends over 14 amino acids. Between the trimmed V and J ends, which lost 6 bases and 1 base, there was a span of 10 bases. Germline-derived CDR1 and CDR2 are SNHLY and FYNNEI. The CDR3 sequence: CASRAGVSGNTIYF. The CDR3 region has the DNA TGTGCCAGCAGGGCAGGGGTTTCTGGAAACACCATATATTTT.

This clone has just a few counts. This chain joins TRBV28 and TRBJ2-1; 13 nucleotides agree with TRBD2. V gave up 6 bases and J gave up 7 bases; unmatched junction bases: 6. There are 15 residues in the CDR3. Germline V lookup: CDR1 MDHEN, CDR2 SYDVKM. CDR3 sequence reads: CASSQGLAGINEQFF. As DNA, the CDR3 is TGTGCCAGCAGCCAGGGACTAGCGGGAATTAATGAGCAGTTCTTC.

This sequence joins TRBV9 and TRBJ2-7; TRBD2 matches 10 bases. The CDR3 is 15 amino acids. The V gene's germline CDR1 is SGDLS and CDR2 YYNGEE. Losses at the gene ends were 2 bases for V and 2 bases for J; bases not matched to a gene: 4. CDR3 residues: CASSVSSGSTYEQYF. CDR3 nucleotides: TGTGCCAGCAGCGTCTCTAGCGGGAGTACCTACGAGCAGTACTTC. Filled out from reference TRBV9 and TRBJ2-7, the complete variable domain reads DSGVTQTPKHLITATGQRVTLRCSPRSGDLSVYWYQQSLDQGLQFLIQYYNGEERAKGNILERFSAQQFPDLHSELNLSSLELGDSALYFCASSVSSGSTYEQYFGPGTRLTVT.

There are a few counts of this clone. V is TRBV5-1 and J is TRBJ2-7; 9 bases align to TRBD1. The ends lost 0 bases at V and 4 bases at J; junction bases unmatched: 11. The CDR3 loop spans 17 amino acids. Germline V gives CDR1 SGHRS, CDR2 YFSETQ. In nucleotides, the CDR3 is TGCGCCAGCAGCTTGGATCCCCGGACAGGGGTCCCTTACGAGCAGTACTTC. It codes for CASSLDPRTGVPYEQYF. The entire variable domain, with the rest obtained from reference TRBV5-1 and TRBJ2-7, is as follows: KAGVTQTPRYLIKTRGQQVTLSCSPISGHRSVSWYQQTPGQGLQFLFEYFSETQRNKGNFPGRFSGRQFSNSRSEMNVSTLELGDSALYLCASSLDPRTGVPYEQYFGPGTRLTVT.

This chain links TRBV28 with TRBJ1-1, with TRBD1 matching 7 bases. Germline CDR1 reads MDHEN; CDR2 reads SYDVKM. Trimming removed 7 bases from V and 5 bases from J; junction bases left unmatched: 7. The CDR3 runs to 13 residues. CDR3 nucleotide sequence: TGTGCCAGCACCCGGGACAGACTGACTGAAGCTTTCTTT. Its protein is CASTRDRLTEAFF.